This passage covers 22 T cell receptor beta chains from one sample sequenced in a study of shared clonotypes between healthy human individuals. The protocol was immunoSEQ multiplex PCR, while the TCRdb copy is restricted to in-frame clones and leaves out a portion. The sample contains about 600,000 clones, about 96% of which appear only once. Material: naive CD4+ T cells sorted from blood. Subset here: CD45RA+ positively selected. Receptors originate from a woman aged 25 to 45 in good health.

This chain links TRBV6-1 with TRBJ2-7; no clear D gene. The CDR3 loop spans 13 amino acids. Trimming took off 2 bases at V and 5 bases at J, with 10 bases between the two ends. Germline V gene data show CDR1 as MNHNS and CDR2 as SASEGT. CDR3 sequence reads: CASSELDRDEQYF. The CDR3 DNA sequence: TGTGCCAGCAGTGAATTGGACCGAGACGAGCAGTACTTC.

The gene calls are TRBV7-3 and TRBJ2-5; a weak D match, TRBD2 (7 bases). V was shortened by 4 bases and J by 1 base, with 31 bases between the two germline ends. Germline loops: CDR1 SGHTA, CDR2 FQGTGA. The CDR3 length is 21 residues. In DNA form, the CDR3 reads TGTGCCAGCAGCTCCTCCCGGGGGGCGGCTCTAGTTTCCGACGTCCAAGAGACCCAGTACTTC. Translated: CASSSSRGAALVSDVQETQYF.

The J gene is TRBJ2-2, the V gene TRBV5-4, with TRBD2 matching 10 bases. The CDR3 runs 16 residues. Germline CDR1 and CDR2: SGHNT and YYREEE (reference sequence). Losses at the gene ends were 4 bases for V and 8 bases for J; bases not matched to a gene: 11. The CDR3 DNA reads as TGTGCCAGCAGCATAGCGGGAGGTCTGAGGTTGGGGGAGCTGTTTTTT. Translated: CASSIAGGLRLGELFF. Looking up the rest from reference TRBV5-4 and TRBJ2-2 gives the full variable domain: ETGVTQSPTHLIKTRGQQVTLRCSSQSGHNTVSWYQQALGQGPQFIFQYYREEENGRGNFPPRFSGLQFPNYSSELNVNALELDDSALYLCASSIAGGLRLGELFFGEGSRLTVL.

The chain couples TRBV19 to TRBJ1-5; D is ambiguous. The CDR3 totals 13 residues. V lost 2 bases, J lost 6 bases, and 8 bases lay in between. CDR1 is LNHDA, CDR2 SQIVND, per germline (reference sequence). The CDR3 region has the DNA TGTGCCAGTAGTATAATGTGGGGTCAGCCCCAGCATTTT. Protein sequence: CASSIMWGQPQHF.

This rearrangement joins TRBV7-9 to TRBJ2-3; possibly TRBD2 for D (6 bases). The CDR3 has 17 amino acids. Germline V gene lookup returns CDR1 SEHNR and CDR2 FQNEAQ (reference sequence). V lost 5 bases to trimming and J lost 1 base, with 19 bases between them. CDR3 bases: TGTGCCAGCAGCCTGATAACCCCGGGAGTAGGCACAGATACGCAGTATTTT. This translates into CASSLITPGVGTDTQYF. Full variable domain (rest looked up from reference TRBV7-9 and TRBJ2-3): DTGVSQNPRHKITKRGQNVTFRCDPISEHNRLYWYRQTLGQGPEFLTYFQNEAQLEKSRLLSDRFSAERPKGSFSTLEIQRTEQGDSAMYLCASSLITPGVGTDTQYFGPGTRLTVL.

The chain is built from TRBV10-3 and TRBJ1-3; the D is unclear. This CDR3 is 13 amino acids long. Deletions cut 0 bases from V and 4 bases from J, with 4 bases between. CDR1 is ENHRY and CDR2 is SYGVKD in the germline V gene. The CDR3 protein is CAISESWGNTIYF. The CDR3 DNA reads TGTGCCATCAGTGAGTCCTGGGGAAACACCATATATTTT.

This rearrangement joins TRBV11-2 to TRBJ2-1; 9 nucleotides line up with TRBD2. V trimming: 7 bases; J trimming: 2 bases; junction bases outside the gene matches: 9. Germline CDR1 and CDR2: SGHAT and FQNNGV. The CDR3 is 16 residues long. The CDR3 sequence is CASNPLAGAAYNEQFF. The CDR3 nucleotides are TGTGCCAGCAACCCCTTAGCGGGAGCTGCCTACAATGAGCAGTTCTTC.

The gene calls are TRBV5-1 and TRBJ2-7; D is unclear. Germline lookup yields CDR1 SGHRS and CDR2 YFSETQ. This CDR3 contains 15 residues. The V gene lost 5 bases and the J gene lost 4 bases, with 19 bases spanning the gap. Written as DNA, the CDR3 is TGCGCCAGCAGGAGACTCGATTCAATGAATTACGAGCAGTACTTC. This gives the protein CASRRLDSMNYEQYF.

The chain has TRBV19 and TRBJ1-2, with D possibly TRBD1 on 5 matching bases. The germline V gene has CDR1 LNHDA and CDR2 SQIVND (reference sequence). V shed 2 bases and J shed 6 bases, with 13 bases lying between them. The CDR3 extends over 14 amino acids. In nucleotides, the CDR3 is TGTGCCAGTAGTATAATTGACAGCCCTAATGGCTACACCTTC. The encoded protein is CASSIIDSPNGYTF.

The rearrangement links TRBV27 to TRBJ2-7, with D perhaps matching TRBD1 (5 bases). The CDR3 spans 14 residues. V was shortened by 4 bases and J by 6 bases, with 16 bases between the two germline ends. Germline assignment: CDR1 MNHEY and CDR2 SMNVEV (reference sequence). CDR3 amino acids: CASSSADTRAEQYF. CDR3 in DNA: TGTGCCAGCAGTTCAGCCGATACCAGGGCCGAGCAGTACTTC.

The chain has TRBV4-2 and TRBJ2-3; 13 nucleotides align to TRBD2. Looked up from germline, CDR1 is LGHNA and CDR2 is YNFKEQ. After removal of 4 bases from V and 0 bases from J, the junction contained 10 bases not matched to a gene. There are 19 residues in the CDR3. The CDR3 spells CASSLKLAGGPGSTDTQYF. CDR3 bases: TGTGCCAGCAGCCTCAAACTAGCGGGAGGGCCGGGTAGCACAGATACGCAGTATTTT.

The genes are TRBV19 and TRBJ1-1; D gene ambiguous. CDR3 length: 14 amino acids. Germline V CDR1 and CDR2: LNHDA, SQIVND (reference sequence). Trimming left V 3 bases short and J 0 bases short, with 8 bases between. CDR3 protein: CASSIKGLNTEAFF. DNA for the CDR3: TGTGCCAGTAGTATTAAGGGCCTGAACACTGAAGCTTTCTTT.

V usage is TRBV28 and J usage is TRBJ1-1, with 9 bases matching TRBD1. Trimming at V came to 5 bases and at J to 5 bases, leaving 9 bases not matched to a gene. This CDR3 is built from 15 residues. CDR1 MDHEN and CDR2 SYDVKM come from the germline V gene. The CDR3: CASSPPTGGWTEAFF. The CDR3, as DNA: TGTGCCAGCAGTCCACCGACAGGGGGTTGGACTGAAGCTTTCTTT.

This chain uses TRBV27 with TRBJ1-5; tentatively, D is TRBD1 (5 bases). Deletions cut 3 bases from V and 0 bases from J, with 15 bases between. CDR1 MNHEY and CDR2 SMNVEV come from the germline V gene (reference sequence). The CDR3 length is 17 residues. As DNA, the CDR3 is TGTGCCAGCAGTTTCCTGCAGGGCCTCTATAGCAATCAGCCCCAGCATTTT. This translates into CASSFLQGLYSNQPQHF.

This clone is a singleton in its sample. V usage is TRBV5-1 and J usage is TRBJ2-3; D ambiguous. CDR1 and CDR2 (germline): SGHRS, YFSETQ. V lost 2 bases, J lost 0 bases, and 10 bases lay in between. CDR3 length equals 15 residues. The CDR3 protein is CASSFTHPSTDTQYF. CDR3 nucleotide sequence: TGCGCCAGCAGCTTTACCCACCCTAGCACAGATACGCAGTATTTT.

V usage is TRBV30 and J usage is TRBJ1-5; D is possibly TRBD1 (5 bases). The germline CDR1 and CDR2 sequences are GTSNPN and SVGIG (reference sequence). The CDR3 is 10 amino acids. V was cut by 4 bases and J by 7 bases, with 5 bases left in between. Written as DNA, the CDR3 is TGTGCCTGGACAGGGCAGCCCCAGCATTTT. This gives the protein CAWTGQPQHF.

The chain couples TRBV9 to TRBJ2-7; 11 positions match TRBD2. Germline V lookup: CDR1 SGDLS, CDR2 YYNGEE. This CDR3 spans 16 amino acids. Trimming took 0 bases from V and 2 from J; bases not matched to a gene: 4. CDR3 sequence: CASSVGGTSGTYEQYF. The CDR3 DNA reads as TGTGCCAGCAGCGTAGGGGGGACTAGCGGAACCTACGAGCAGTACTTC. The full variable domain, rest sourced from reference TRBV9 and TRBJ2-7, is DSGVTQTPKHLITATGQRVTLRCSPRSGDLSVYWYQQSLDQGLQFLIQYYNGEERAKGNILERFSAQQFPDLHSELNLSSLELGDSALYFCASSVGGTSGTYEQYFGPGTRLTVT.

The gene calls are TRBV2 and TRBJ1-5; 7 nucleotides agree with TRBD1. Germline V gene data show CDR1 as SNHLY and CDR2 as FYNNEI. The CDR3 is made up of 13 amino acids. The junction had 10 bases not matched to a gene; V was cut back by 11 bases and J by 6 bases. The CDR3 coding sequence is TGTGCCGCCTCCCCAGGGGGTATTCAGCCCCAGCATTTT. Protein sequence: CAASPGGIQPQHF.

The chain carries TRBV7-2 and TRBJ2-1; 7 nucleotides agree with TRBD2. The CDR3 runs 14 residues. V was clipped by 1 base and J by 6 bases; unmatched bases: 3. Germline assignment: CDR1 SGHTA and CDR2 FQGNSA. The CDR3 coding sequence is TGTGCCAGCAGCTTAGGACTAGCTTCCAATGAGCAGTTCTTC. This translates into CASSLGLASNEQFF.

The J gene is TRBJ2-7, the V gene TRBV5-8; 8 bases match TRBD1. Per the germline V gene, CDR1 is SGHTS and CDR2 is YDEGEE. The CDR3 sequence is 13 residues long. J lost 4 bases, V lost 4 bases, and 4 bases had no gene match. In DNA, the CDR3 is TGTGCCAGCAGCGGACAGGGAGTTTACGAGCAGTACTTC. Its translation is CASSGQGVYEQYF. The full variable domain, its missing parts supplied by reference TRBV5-8 and TRBJ2-7, is EAGVTQSPTHLIKTRGQQATLRCSPISGHTSVYWYQQALGLGLQFLLWYDEGEERNRGNFPPRFSGRQFPNYSSELNVNALELEDSALYLCASSGQGVYEQYFGPGTRLTVT.

J is TRBJ1-5 and V is TRBV28; D ambiguous. The CDR3 is made up of 14 amino acids. The V gene's germline CDR1 is MDHEN and CDR2 SYDVKM. The ends were cut back, 6 bases at V and 0 bases at J, with 9 bases in the middle. The CDR3 DNA sequence: TGTGCCAGCAGGCAGAGCCTTAGCAATCAGCCCCAGCATTTT. Protein sequence: CASRQSLSNQPQHF. Using reference TRBV28 and TRBJ1-5 for the parts outside the CDR3, the full variable domain is DVKVTQSSRYLVKRTGEKVFLECVQDMDHENMFWYRQDPGLGLRLIYFSYDVKMKEKGDIPEGYSVSREKKERFSLILESASTNQTSMYLCASRQSLSNQPQHFGDGTRLSIL.

The chain recombines TRBV5-1 with TRBJ2-5, with unresolved D. The germline CDR1 and CDR2 sequences are SGHRS and YFSETQ. The CDR3 covers 14 residues. V lost 0 bases to trimming and J lost 0 bases, with 6 bases between them. CDR3 DNA sequence: TGCGCCAGCAGCTTGGGCCGGAACCAAGAGACCCAGTACTTC. It translates to CASSLGRNQETQYF.